These 32 T cell receptor beta chains share one sample of origin, sequenced in a study of OX40 agonist ivuxolimab in advanced cancers. The method was immunoSEQ multiplex PCR; TCRdb's version includes in-frame clones alone and lacks a portion of them. The data hold more than 75,000 clones, with about 88% observed a single time. The specimen comprised CD4+ or CD8+ T cells sorted from blood, sampled in a trial of the OX40 agonist ivuxolimab. These receptor sequences come from an adult with an advanced solid tumor such as melanoma, head and neck, liver or kidney cancer.

This clone was picked up one time. This chain links TRBV7-2 with TRBJ2-3; possible D gene TRBD2, 6 bases. V was clipped by 2 bases and J by 2 bases, with 17 bases between them. The germline V gene encodes CDR1 SGHTA and CDR2 FQGNSA. This CDR3 has 17 amino acids. The CDR3 sequence is CASSLRGIAVTTDTQYF. The CDR3 DNA reads as TGTGCCAGCAGCTTACGGGGGATAGCGGTAACCACAGATACGCAGTATTTT.

The V and J genes are TRBV6-6 and TRBJ1-2; the match to TRBD1 covers 9 bases. The CDR3 extends over 14 amino acids. The germline gives CDR1 MNHNY, CDR2 SVGAGI (reference sequence). V gave up 6 bases and J gave up 2 bases; unmatched junction bases: 4. The CDR3 spells CASSPGQGNYGYTF. The CDR3 DNA reads TGTGCCAGCAGCCCGGGACAGGGAAACTATGGCTACACCTTC.

This clone appeared a single time. This rearrangement joins TRBV5-1 to TRBJ1-2; maybe TRBD1 (6 bases). In germline, CDR1 is SGHRS, CDR2 YFSETQ. CDR3 length: 14 amino acids. The V gene lost 4 bases and the J gene lost 4 bases, with 14 bases spanning the gap. The chain's CDR3 is CASSPGQGRYGYTF. CDR3 sequence (DNA): TGCGCCAGCAGCCCGGGACAAGGACGCTATGGCTACACCTTC.

The chain is built from TRBV4-2 and TRBJ2-1, with 9 bases identical to TRBD2. There are 15 residues in the CDR3. CDR1 is LGHNA and CDR2 is YNFKEQ in the germline V gene. J lost 2 bases, V lost 1 base, and 0 bases had no gene match. The CDR3 loop reads CASSQGLAAYNEQFF. The CDR3 DNA sequence: TGTGCCAGCAGCCAAGGACTAGCGGCCTACAATGAGCAGTTCTTC.

In its sample, this clone was seen once. The chain uses TRBV10-3 and TRBJ1-2, with 7 bases that match TRBD1. The CDR3 length is 13 residues. The germline V gene has CDR1 ENHRY and CDR2 SYGVKD. The V segment lost 5 bases and the J segment 4 bases; nucleotides outside the gene matches: 4. CDR3 nucleotides: TGTGCCATCAGTTCGGGACAGTTCTATGGCTACACCTTC. Its translation: CAISSGQFYGYTF.

The CDR3, as DNA: TGTGCCAGCAGCCCAGACAGGGGACGCCTATCAGCTTTCTTT. Its translation: CASSPDRGRLSAFF. This chain links TRBV6-5 with TRBJ1-1; 8 bases are a match to TRBD1. This CDR3 is 14 amino acids long. V dropped 6 bases and J dropped 10; count of bases not matched to a gene: 13. Germline V CDR1 and CDR2: MNHEY, SVGAGI.

The chain couples TRBV15 to TRBJ2-7; 7 nucleotides line up with TRBD1. The CDR3 spans 16 residues. With V trimmed by 1 base and J by 4 bases, 10 bases remained unmatched. From germline, CDR1 is LNHNV and CDR2 YYDKDF (reference sequence). The CDR3 DNA sequence: TGTGCCACCAGCAGAGCCGGGACGGACAGGAGGTACGAGCAGTACTTC. This encodes CATSRAGTDRRYEQYF.

This sequence joins TRBV30 and TRBJ1-3; D is ambiguous. This CDR3 is 11 amino acids long. Trimming cost V 5 bases and J 6 bases, with 8 bases left between them. Germline lookup yields CDR1 GTSNPN and CDR2 SVGIG (reference sequence). CDR3 nucleotide sequence: TGTGCCTGGGGGAAAAAAAACACCATATATTTT. This codes for CAWGKKNTIYF.

The chain combines TRBV6-5 with TRBJ2-3; 7 bases fit TRBD1. This CDR3 spans 14 amino acids. Germline CDR1 is MNHEY and CDR2 is SVGAGI. V gave up 3 bases and J gave up 3 bases; unmatched junction bases: 3. The CDR3 loop is CASSYGTATDTQYF. CDR3 DNA: TGTGCCAGCAGTTATGGGACAGCAACAGATACGCAGTATTTT.

The V call is TRBV12-5, the J call TRBJ2-1; D unresolved. The CDR3 sequence is 13 residues long. V lost 5 bases and J lost 7, with 12 bases in between. The germline V gene encodes CDR1 LGHNT and CDR2 FRNRAP. The CDR3 coding sequence is TGTGCTAGTGGTACCACCACGAGGAATGAGCAGTTCTTC. Residues: CASGTTTRNEQFF.

The chain employs TRBV19 and TRBJ2-5, with 9 bases aligning to TRBD1. CDR1 and CDR2 from the germline V gene are LNHDA and SQIVND (reference sequence). The V segment lost 4 bases and the J segment 5 bases; nucleotides outside the gene matches: 8. The CDR3 consists of 15 residues. As DNA, the CDR3 is TGTGCCAGTAGTACAGGGGTCACAGGGGGCGAGACCCAGTACTTC. Its translation is CASSTGVTGGETQYF.

The chain recombines TRBV5-1 with TRBJ2-1; 8 bases line up with TRBD1. The CDR3 is 15 amino acids. Trimming cost V 0 bases and J 4 bases; bases outside gene matches: 3. CDR1 is SGHRS and CDR2 is YFSETQ in the germline V gene. The CDR3 coding sequence is TGCGCCAGCAGCTTGGGACAGGGGACATACAATGAGCAGTTCTTC. Translation gives CASSLGQGTYNEQFF.

CDR3: CAWSPVGGANVLTF. CDR3 nucleotide sequence: TGTGCCTGGAGCCCCGTGGGGGGGGCCAACGTCCTGACTTTC. The genes are TRBV30 and TRBJ2-6; D is undetermined. The germline V gene encodes CDR1 GTSNPN and CDR2 SVGIG (reference sequence). V lost 3 bases and J lost 4, with 10 bases in between. This CDR3 is 14 amino acids long.

V and J are TRBV4-2 and TRBJ2-2; D tentatively reads TRBD1 or TRBD2 (5 bases each). Germline V gene data show CDR1 as LGHNA and CDR2 as YNFKEQ. There are 16 residues in the CDR3. Deletions cut 1 base from V and 5 bases from J, with 14 bases between. In DNA form, the CDR3 reads TGTGCCAGCAGCCAAGCCAGGGACCGTGGTACCGGGGAGCTGTTTTTT. It translates to CASSQARDRGTGELFF.

This clone was recorded a few times. The rearrangement joins TRBV7-9 to TRBJ1-6, with D possibly being TRBD1 (6 bases). CDR3 length equals 17 residues. The germline CDR1 and CDR2 sequences are SEHNR and FQNEAQ (reference sequence). Trimming took off 4 bases at V and 7 bases at J, with 20 bases between the two ends. The CDR3 nucleotides read TGTGCCAGCAGCTCCCTCGTCAGGGGCGGGGCGAATTCACCCCTCCACTTT. It yields the protein CASSSLVRGGANSPLHF.

The J gene is TRBJ2-4, the V gene TRBV2; no firm D call. In germline, CDR1 is SNHLY, CDR2 FYNNEI. The V end lost 10 bases, the J end lost 8 bases, and 15 bases lay between the germline ends. The CDR3 has 12 amino acids. The CDR3 region has the DNA TGTGCCAAGGAGCCTCCTGGGGACATTCAGTACTTC. Its protein product is CAKEPPGDIQYF.

The J gene is TRBJ2-3, the V gene TRBV11-2; TRBD2 might be the D (6 bases). The CDR3 consists of 13 residues. V was trimmed by 6 bases and J by 2 bases, leaving 9 bases between them. The V gene's germline CDR1 is SGHAT and CDR2 FQNNGV. The CDR3 region has the DNA TGTGCCAGCAGGGAGGGGAACACAGATACGCAGTATTTT. Translated, it gives CASREGNTDTQYF.

The chain combines TRBV6-5 with TRBJ1-1, with 7 positions matching TRBD1. Germline values: CDR1 MNHEY, CDR2 SVGAGI. This CDR3 contains 14 residues. The J segment lost 0 bases and the V segment lost 6 bases, leaving 4 bases of the junction unmatched. This chain's CDR3 is CASRGQLMNTEAFF. The CDR3 DNA reads as TGTGCCAGCAGGGGACAGTTAATGAACACTGAAGCTTTCTTT.

The table lists this clone with many counts. The chain combines TRBV6-1 with TRBJ1-1, with D perhaps TRBD1 (5 bases). V was shortened by 6 bases and J by 2 bases, with 10 bases between the two germline ends. Germline CDR1 is MNHNS and CDR2 is SASEGT. This CDR3 has 13 amino acids. CDR3 residues: CASSIQGNTEAFF. In nucleotides, the CDR3 is TGTGCCAGCAGCATCCAGGGAAACACTGAAGCTTTCTTT.

The V and J genes are TRBV19 and TRBJ2-6, with 15 bases that match TRBD2. V was pared by 9 bases and J by 2 bases, with 2 bases of the junction left unmatched. The length of the CDR3 is 16 residues. CDR1 is LNHDA and CDR2 is SQIVND in the germline V gene (reference sequence). This CDR3 is CASRTSGRAGANVLTF. The DNA of the CDR3 is TGTGCCAGCCGGACTAGCGGGAGGGCTGGGGCCAACGTCCTGACTTTC.

J is TRBJ2-2 and V is TRBV27; the match to TRBD1 covers 9 bases. In germline, CDR1 is MNHEY, CDR2 SMNVEV (reference sequence). This CDR3 spans 17 amino acids. The V segment lost 3 bases and the J segment 4 bases; nucleotides outside the gene matches: 9. CDR3 sequence (DNA): TGTGCCAGCAGTTTTCGGAGGGGGACAGGGCCCACCGGGGAGCTGTTTTTT. Its protein is CASSFRRGTGPTGELFF.

DNA of the CDR3: TGTGCCAGCAGTGAGGGACAGGGGTATGGCTACACCTTC. It specifies CASSEGQGYGYTF. The V gene is TRBV2, the J gene TRBJ1-2; 10 bases fit TRBD1. The CDR3 sequence is 13 residues long. The V and J ends lost 3 bases and 5 bases, in that order; junction bases with no gene match: 0. Germline-derived CDR1 and CDR2 are SNHLY and FYNNEI.

The chain uses TRBV9 and TRBJ1-1; D is uncertain. Trimming shortened V by 7 bases and J by 4 bases, and 14 bases separated the two germline ends. The CDR3 totals 13 residues. The germline CDR1 and CDR2 sequences are SGDLS and YYNGEE. The chain's CDR3 is CASGEELATEAFF. In nucleotides, the CDR3 is TGTGCCAGCGGGGAGGAATTGGCCACTGAAGCTTTCTTT.

This clone has a single count. The chain employs TRBV5-4 and TRBJ1-2, with 8 bases aligning to TRBD1. V dropped 3 bases and J dropped 2; count of bases not matched to a gene: 3. From germline, CDR1 is SGHNT and CDR2 YYREEE (reference sequence). There are 14 residues in the CDR3. As DNA, the CDR3 is TGTGCCAGCAGCTCAGGGGGCGCGAACTATGGCTACACCTTC. Its protein is CASSSGGANYGYTF.

The chain joins TRBV7-2 to TRBJ2-7; D possibly corresponds to TRBD1 (5 bases). Trimming took 4 bases from V and 3 from J, leaving 10 bases between them. There are 13 residues in the CDR3. Germline V lookup: CDR1 SGHTA, CDR2 FQGNSA. CDR3 nucleotides: TGTGCCAGCAGCTATCAGGGTCTCTACGAGCAGTACTTC. Translating it yields CASSYQGLYEQYF.

The chain is built from TRBV2 and TRBJ1-5, with D possibly TRBD1 on 5 matching bases. The germline V and J ends were trimmed by 7 bases and 7 bases, with 14 bases remaining between them. Germline-derived CDR1 and CDR2 are SNHLY and FYNNEI. This CDR3 spans 13 amino acids. The CDR3 region has the DNA TGTGCCAGCATGGGGGAGTCGAAACAGCCCCAGCATTTT. Its translation: CASMGESKQPQHF.

Only one count was recorded for this clone. The J gene is TRBJ1-3, the V gene TRBV7-6; tentatively, D is TRBD1 (6 bases). Germline V gene data show CDR1 as SGHVS and CDR2 as FNYEAQ. The CDR3 consists of 16 residues. With 4 bases removed from V and 4 bases from J, the gap between germline ends came to 17 bases. In DNA, the CDR3 is TGTGCCAGCAGCTCCACACAGGGCTTACGGGGAAACACCATATATTTT. Encoded protein: CASSSTQGLRGNTIYF.

The J gene is TRBJ2-7, the V gene TRBV7-2; D may be TRBD2 (6 bases). This CDR3 has 13 residues. V lost 5 bases and J lost 2, with 10 bases in between. Germline V gene lookup returns CDR1 SGHTA and CDR2 FQGNSA. The CDR3 reads CASSPGLTYEQYF. CDR3 bases: TGTGCCAGCAGCCCGGGACTCACCTACGAGCAGTACTTC.

The J gene is TRBJ2-1, the V gene TRBV7-6, with 7 nucleotides matching TRBD2. This CDR3 region has 15 residues. Trimming took 5 bases from V and 9 from J; bases not matched to a gene: 13. The germline V gene has CDR1 SGHVS and CDR2 FNYEAQ. Here the CDR3 reads CASSLVAGHQVEQFF. The CDR3 DNA reads as TGTGCCAGCAGCCTAGTAGCGGGTCATCAGGTTGAGCAGTTCTTC.

The chain couples TRBV10-3 to TRBJ2-7, with 9 bases fitting TRBD2. V lost 6 bases and J lost 1; bases outside the gene matches: 7. CDR1 is ENHRY, CDR2 SYGVKD, per germline. This CDR3 has 15 amino acids. The CDR3 spells CAISASGGRSYEQYF. CDR3 nucleotide sequence: TGTGCCATCAGCGCCAGCGGGGGGCGTTCCTACGAGCAGTACTTC.

This clone was seen a handful of times. The CDR3 bases are TGCGCCAGCAGCGGGGCAGTGAACACTGAAGCTTTCTTT. Its translation: CASSGAVNTEAFF. This chain connects TRBV5-1 to TRBJ1-1; D might be TRBD1 (5 bases). Germline loops: CDR1 SGHRS, CDR2 YFSETQ. Trimming removed 4 bases from V and 0 bases from J, with 7 bases in between. The CDR3 covers 13 residues.

The chain is built from TRBV5-4 and TRBJ1-5, with 7 bases that match TRBD1. V lost 9 bases and J lost 5; bases outside the gene matches: 11. The V gene's germline CDR1 is SGHNT and CDR2 YYREEE (reference sequence). The CDR3 loop spans 14 amino acids. The CDR3 DNA reads TGTGCCACCTCTCTGCAGGGGGGTCATCAGCCCCAGCATTTT. This sequence encodes CATSLQGGHQPQHF.